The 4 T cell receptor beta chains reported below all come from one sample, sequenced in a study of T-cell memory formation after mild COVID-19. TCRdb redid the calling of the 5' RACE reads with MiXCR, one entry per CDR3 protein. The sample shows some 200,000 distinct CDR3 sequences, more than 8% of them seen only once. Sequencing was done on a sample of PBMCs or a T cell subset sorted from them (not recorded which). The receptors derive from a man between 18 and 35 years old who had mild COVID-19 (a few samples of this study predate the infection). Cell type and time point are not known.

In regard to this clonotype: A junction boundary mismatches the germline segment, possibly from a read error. The CDR3 here is CASSFTSGPSTDMQYF. CDR3 DNA: TGTGCCAGCAGCTTTACTAGCGGGCCAAGCACAGATATGCAGTATTTT. The V and J genes are TRBV7-2 and TRBJ2-3, with 9 bases lining up with TRBD2. The CDR3 covers 16 residues. Germline values: CDR1 SGHTA, CDR2 FQGNSA.

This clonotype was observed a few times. CDR3 in amino acids: CSARDRPTDTQYF. The CDR3 DNA sequence: TGCAGTGCTAGAGATCGTCCCACAGATACGCAGTATTTT. The rearrangement uses TRBV20-1 and TRBJ2-3, with unresolved D. CDR1 and CDR2 (germline): DFQATT, SNEGSKA (reference sequence). The CDR3 is 13 amino acids. The V and J ends lost 0 bases and 2 bases respectively, with 6 bases between them.

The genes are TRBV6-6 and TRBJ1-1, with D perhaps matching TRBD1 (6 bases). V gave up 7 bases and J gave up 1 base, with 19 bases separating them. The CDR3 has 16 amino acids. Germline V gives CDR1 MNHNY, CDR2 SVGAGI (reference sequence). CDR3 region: CASNPRRAGANTEAFF. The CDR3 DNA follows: TGTGCCAGCAATCCCCGGAGGGCAGGGGCGAACACTGAAGCTTTCTTT.

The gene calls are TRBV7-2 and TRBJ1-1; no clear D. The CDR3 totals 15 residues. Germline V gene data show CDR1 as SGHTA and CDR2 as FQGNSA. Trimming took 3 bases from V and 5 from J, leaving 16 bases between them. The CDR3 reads CASSFTFLGETEAFF. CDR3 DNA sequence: TGTGCCAGCAGCTTCACCTTCCTGGGTGAGACTGAAGCTTTCTTT.